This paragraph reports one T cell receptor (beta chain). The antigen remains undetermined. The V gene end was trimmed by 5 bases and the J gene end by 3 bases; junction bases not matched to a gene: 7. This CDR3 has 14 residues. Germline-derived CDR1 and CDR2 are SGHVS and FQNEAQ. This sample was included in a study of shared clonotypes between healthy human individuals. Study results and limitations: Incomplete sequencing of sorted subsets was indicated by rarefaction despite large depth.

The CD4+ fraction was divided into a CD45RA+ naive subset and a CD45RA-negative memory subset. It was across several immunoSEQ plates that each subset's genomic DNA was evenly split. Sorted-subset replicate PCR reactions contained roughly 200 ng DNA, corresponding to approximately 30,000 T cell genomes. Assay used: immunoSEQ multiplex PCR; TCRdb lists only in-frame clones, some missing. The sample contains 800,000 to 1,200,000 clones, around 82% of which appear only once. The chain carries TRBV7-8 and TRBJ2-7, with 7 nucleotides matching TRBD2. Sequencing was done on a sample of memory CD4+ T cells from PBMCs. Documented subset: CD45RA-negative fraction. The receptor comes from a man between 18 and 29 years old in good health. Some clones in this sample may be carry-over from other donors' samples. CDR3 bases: TGTGCCAGCAGCCGGACTAGAGGGTTCTACGAGCAGTACTTC. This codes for CASSRTRGFYEQYF.